These 9 T cell receptor beta chains came from one sample sequenced in a study of identical twins. TCRdb called the 5' RACE reads again in MiXCR, with one record for every CDR3 protein. This sample carries approximately 700,000 distinct CDR3 sequences, roughly 18% of them seen once, and the ten largest clones take about an eighth. The sample was also reused in another study, on T cells expressing NK-cell markers.

The sequencing input was PBMCs. Every receptor here comes from a woman between 18 and 29 years old in good health.

This clonotype was seen a few times. The rearrangement joins TRBV2 to TRBJ2-7, with D possibly TRBD1 on 5 matching bases. The CDR3 is 12 amino acids. CDR1 is SNHLY, CDR2 FYNNEI, per germline. Trimming removed 4 bases at V and 3 bases at J, with 7 bases between. Here the CDR3 reads CASSVQDYEQYF. As DNA, the CDR3 is TGTGCCAGCAGTGTACAGGACTACGAGCAGTACTTC.

A few counts support this clonotype. J is TRBJ1-2 and V is TRBV20-1; D call uncertain. Germline loops: CDR1 DFQATT, CDR2 SNEGSKA (reference sequence). This CDR3 comprises 14 residues. The V gene lost 0 bases and the J gene lost 6 bases, with 14 bases spanning the gap. CDR3 region: CSARDRRKADGYTF. CDR3 bases: TGCAGTGCTAGAGATCGGAGGAAAGCGGATGGCTACACCTTC.

This clonotype turned up a few times. The chain couples TRBV27 to TRBJ1-6, with no clear D. This CDR3 has 13 residues. CDR1 and CDR2 from the germline V gene are MNHEY and SMNVEV (reference sequence). Trimming stripped 9 bases from V and 10 bases from J, with 16 bases between. CDR3 region: CASRAGVRSPLHF. CDR3 in DNA: TGTGCCAGTCGCGCTGGGGTGCGGTCACCCCTCCACTTT.

The chain has TRBV5-5 and TRBJ2-2; TRBD1 is a possible D gene (6 bases). Trimming pared 5 bases from V and 1 base from J, leaving 12 bases between. CDR1 SGHKS and CDR2 YYEKEE come from the germline V gene (reference sequence). This CDR3 is 15 amino acids long. The CDR3 nucleotides read TGTGCCAGCAGGCATCAGGGGCTGAACACCGGGGAGCTGTTTTTT. Protein product: CASRHQGLNTGELFF.

The V gene is TRBV7-2, the J gene TRBJ2-2; D gene ambiguous. The CDR3 is 12 amino acids. From germline, CDR1 is SGHTA and CDR2 FQGNSA. Trimming pared 3 bases from V and 6 bases from J, leaving 5 bases between. The CDR3: CASSFYPGELFF. The CDR3 bases are TGTGCCAGCAGCTTTTACCCCGGGGAGCTGTTTTTT.

This sequence joins TRBV4-2 and TRBJ2-2; 11 nucleotides match TRBD2. The length of the CDR3 is 16 residues. The ends lost 4 bases at V and 1 base at J; junction bases unmatched: 2. Germline loops: CDR1 LGHNA, CDR2 YNFKEQ. The CDR3 sequence is CASSLLAGVNTGELFF. CDR3 sequence (DNA): TGTGCCAGCAGCCTACTAGCGGGGGTGAACACCGGGGAGCTGTTTTTT.

This clonotype came up a few times. The rearrangement uses TRBV28 and TRBJ2-7; tentatively, D is TRBD2 (5 bases). Germline CDR1 and CDR2: MDHEN and SYDVKM. The CDR3 extends over 12 amino acids. Trimming took off 4 bases at V and 8 bases at J, with 12 bases between the two ends. The CDR3 is CASSYSIGKQYF. DNA of the CDR3: TGTGCCAGCAGTTACTCTATCGGGAAGCAGTACTTC.

The rearrangement joins TRBV12-3 or TRBV12-4 to TRBJ2-5; D unclear. This CDR3 has 14 amino acids. V was trimmed by 3 bases and J by 0 bases, leaving 8 bases between them. CDR3 amino acids: CASSLWQDQETQYF. The CDR3 DNA reads TGTGCCAGCAGTTTGTGGCAGGACCAAGAGACCCAGTACTTC.

There are a few counts of this clonotype. A junction end diverges from the germline sequence, so it may reflect a read error. The V and J genes are TRBV12-3 or TRBV12-4 and TRBJ1-1; D is unresolved. This CDR3 is built from 12 residues. CDR3 DNA sequence: TGTGCCAGCAGTTTAGTGCGGGTCGCCGCTACCTTT. It specifies CASSLVRVAATF.